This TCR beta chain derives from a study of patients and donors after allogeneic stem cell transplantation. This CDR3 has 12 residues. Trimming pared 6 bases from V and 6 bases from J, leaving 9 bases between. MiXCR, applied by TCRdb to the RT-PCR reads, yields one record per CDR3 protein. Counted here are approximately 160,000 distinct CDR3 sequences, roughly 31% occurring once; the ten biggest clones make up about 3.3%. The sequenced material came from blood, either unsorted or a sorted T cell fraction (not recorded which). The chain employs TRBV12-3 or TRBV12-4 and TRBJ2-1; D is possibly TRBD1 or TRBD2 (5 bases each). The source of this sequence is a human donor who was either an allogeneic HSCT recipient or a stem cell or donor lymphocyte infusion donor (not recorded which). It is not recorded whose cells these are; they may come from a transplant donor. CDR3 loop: CASRLGTNEQFF. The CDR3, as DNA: TGTGCCAGCAGGCTAGGGACCAATGAGCAGTTCTTC.